These 13 T cell receptor beta chains were sequenced from one sample in a study of CD8+CD57+ T cells in acquired aplastic anemia. The template used for profiling TCR beta VDJ and CDR3 was genomic DNA. From the reads, TCRdb called clonotypes with MiXCR, one entry per CDR3 protein. This sample yields 150,000 to 200,000 distinct CDR3 sequences, of which more than 45% are seen a single time; over 0.95% belongs to the top ten. Individuals selected for sequencing had exhibited CD8+CD57+ cell expansion on flow cytometry. Sequencing was performed on sorted CD4+, CD8+, or CD8+CD57+ T cells (not recorded which) from PBMCs. The receptors were gathered from a human donor with aplastic anemia.

This clonotype was recorded at least ten times. The CDR3 loop is CASSPPLGIAAFF. The CDR3 DNA sequence: TGTGCCAGCAGCCCCCCTCTGGGGATTGCGGCTTTCTTT. The chain is built from TRBV7-6 and TRBJ1-1; D is unclear. The ends were cut back, 5 bases at V and 11 bases at J, with 18 bases in the middle. The CDR3 length is 13 residues. Germline lookup yields CDR1 SGHVS and CDR2 FNYEAQ. The whole variable domain, filled in from reference TRBV7-6 and TRBJ1-1, reads GAGVSQSPRYKVTKRGQDVALRCDPISGHVSLYWYRQALGQGPEFLTYFNYEAQQDKSGLPNDRFSAERPEGSISTLTIQRTEQRDSAMYRCASSPPLGIAAFFGQGTRLTVV.

The chain joins TRBV25-1 to TRBJ1-1, with a possible D match to TRBD1 (5 bases). The ends were cut back, 7 bases at V and 6 bases at J, with 12 bases in the middle. The CDR3 totals 12 residues. Germline V CDR1 and CDR2: MGHDK, SYGVNS. CDR3 sequence reads: CASTDQGAEAFF. CDR3 in DNA: TGTGCCAGCACTGACCAAGGGGCTGAAGCTTTCTTT.

In its sample, this clonotype is medium-sized. The chain combines TRBV7-2 with TRBJ2-5; 12 bases line up with TRBD2. With V trimmed by 1 base and J by 4 bases, 10 bases remained unmatched. Germline V gives CDR1 SGHTA, CDR2 FQGNSA. This CDR3 has 18 amino acids. As DNA, the CDR3 is TGTGCCAGCAGCTTAGGTCGTCGACTAGCGGGGGAAGGAGAGACCCAGTACTTC. It yields the protein CASSLGRRLAGEGETQYF.

V gene TRBV19 combines with J gene TRBJ2-1, with 15 bases identical to TRBD2. CDR1 is LNHDA, CDR2 SQIVND, per germline (reference sequence). J lost 9 bases, V lost 5 bases, and 11 bases had no gene match. CDR3 length equals 17 residues. The CDR3 spells CASSRSRTSGGAGEQFF. CDR3 DNA: TGTGCCAGTAGTCGCTCTCGGACTAGCGGGGGGGCCGGTGAGCAGTTCTTC.

This clonotype came up once. The V call is TRBV7-9, the J call TRBJ2-7, with D perhaps TRBD1 (6 bases). The CDR3 is 14 amino acids. Trimming shortened V by 1 base and J by 2 bases, and 9 bases separated the two germline ends. CDR1 SEHNR and CDR2 FQNEAQ come from the germline V gene (reference sequence). The CDR3 loop reads CASSLGTVPYEQYF. The CDR3 DNA reads TGTGCCAGCAGCTTAGGGACAGTCCCCTACGAGCAGTACTTC.

This clonotype was recorded only once. The chain carries TRBV29-1 and TRBJ2-1; D remains ambiguous. Germline CDR1 is SQVTM and CDR2 is ANQGSEA. The V gene lost 1 base and the J gene lost 5 bases, with 6 bases spanning the gap. The CDR3 contains 12 residues. The CDR3 is CSVEGIHNEQFF. CDR3 nucleotide sequence: TGCAGCGTTGAAGGGATCCACAATGAGCAGTTCTTC.

About this clonotype: The CDR3 does not close with the conserved phenylalanine or tryptophan, likely indicating a read error. The chain combines TRBV5-1 with TRBJ1-4; 8 nucleotides line up with TRBD1. The J segment lost 8 bases and the V segment lost 0 bases, leaving 12 bases of the junction unmatched. Per the germline V gene, CDR1 is SGHRS and CDR2 is YFSETQ. The CDR3 has 17 amino acids. CDR3 in amino acids: CASSLGTGTTRREKLFL. The CDR3 DNA sequence: TGCGCCAGCAGCTTGGGGACAGGGACTACACGGAGGGAAAAACTGTTTTTA.

This clonotype was seen many times. This chain joins TRBV7-2 and TRBJ2-7; TRBD1 matches 9 bases. The J segment lost 5 bases and the V segment lost 4 bases, leaving 6 bases of the junction unmatched. CDR1 is SGHTA, CDR2 FQGNSA, per germline. The CDR3 runs to 14 residues. CDR3 nucleotide sequence: TGTGCCAGCAGCTCCCGGACAGGGGCGGACGAGCAGTACTTC. Protein sequence: CASSSRTGADEQYF.

There are a few counts of this clonotype. This chain links TRBV6-5 with TRBJ1-4, with D tentatively TRBD1 (5 bases). The CDR3 is 16 amino acids. The V end was cut by 0 bases, the J end by 0 bases, with 8 bases between. From germline, CDR1 is MNHEY and CDR2 SVGAGI. The CDR3 spells CASSYSRGTTNEKLFF. The CDR3 DNA is TGTGCCAGCAGTTACTCTCGGGGGACAACTAATGAAAAACTGTTTTTT.

The chain links TRBV5-4 to TRBJ2-1; 10 nucleotides match TRBD1. Trimming cost V 4 bases and J 4 bases; bases outside gene matches: 8. The germline V gene encodes CDR1 SGHNT and CDR2 YYREEE (reference sequence). The CDR3 spans 16 residues. For the CDR3, the DNA is TGTGCCAGCAGCCTTCCAGGGACAGGGGCATACAATGAGCAGTTCTTC. As protein: CASSLPGTGAYNEQFF.

The chain links TRBV25-1 to TRBJ2-1; D might be TRBD2 (6 bases). The CDR3 has 15 amino acids. V lost 2 bases and J 2 bases, leaving 10 bases between the germline ends. CDR1 MGHDK and CDR2 SYGVNS come from the germline V gene. CDR3 region: CASSEAGFAYNEQFF. CDR3 sequence (DNA): TGTGCCAGCAGTGAAGCGGGATTTGCCTACAATGAGCAGTTCTTC.

The chain links TRBV6-1 to TRBJ1-1; 10 bases fit TRBD1. After removal of 5 bases from V and 4 bases from J, the junction contained 7 bases not matched to a gene. CDR1 MNHNS and CDR2 SASEGT come from the germline V gene. This CDR3 is 15 amino acids long. The CDR3 DNA follows: TGTGCCAGCAGTAAGCCCCGGACAGGGGGCACTGAAGCTTTCTTT. It is translated as CASSKPRTGGTEAFF.

The chain is built from TRBV6-1 and TRBJ2-5; possible D gene TRBD2, 5 bases. Germline CDR1 reads MNHNS; CDR2 reads SASEGT. Trimming left V 1 base short and J 4 bases short, with 13 bases between. The CDR3 has 15 amino acids. The CDR3 loop reads CASSEGVSAGETQYF. CDR3 coding DNA: TGTGCCAGCAGTGAAGGGGTTAGCGCGGGAGAGACCCAGTACTTC.